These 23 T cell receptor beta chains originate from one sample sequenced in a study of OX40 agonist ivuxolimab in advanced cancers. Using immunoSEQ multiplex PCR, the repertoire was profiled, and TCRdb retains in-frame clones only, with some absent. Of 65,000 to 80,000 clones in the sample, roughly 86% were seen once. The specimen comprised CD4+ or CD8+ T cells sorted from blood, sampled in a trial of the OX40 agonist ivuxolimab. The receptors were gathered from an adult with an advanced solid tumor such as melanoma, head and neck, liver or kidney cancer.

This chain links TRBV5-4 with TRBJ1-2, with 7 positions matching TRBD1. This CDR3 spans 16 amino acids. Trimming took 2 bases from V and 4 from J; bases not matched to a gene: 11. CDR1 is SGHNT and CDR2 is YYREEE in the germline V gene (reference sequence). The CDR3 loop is CASSFRQGAAGYGYTF. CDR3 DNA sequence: TGTGCCAGCAGCTTCAGACAGGGAGCTGCAGGCTATGGCTACACCTTC.

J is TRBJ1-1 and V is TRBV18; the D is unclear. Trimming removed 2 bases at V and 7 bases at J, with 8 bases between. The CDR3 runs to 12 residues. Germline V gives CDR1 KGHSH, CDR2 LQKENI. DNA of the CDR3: TGTGCCAGCTCACCAGAGGAGATTGAAGCTTTCTTT. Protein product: CASSPEEIEAFF.

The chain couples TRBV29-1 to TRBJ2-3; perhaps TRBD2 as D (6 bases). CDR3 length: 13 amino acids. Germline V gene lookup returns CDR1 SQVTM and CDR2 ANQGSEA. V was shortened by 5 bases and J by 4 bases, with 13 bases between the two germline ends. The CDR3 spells CSVQRAGADTQYF. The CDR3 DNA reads TGCAGCGTTCAACGAGCGGGTGCAGATACGCAGTATTTT.

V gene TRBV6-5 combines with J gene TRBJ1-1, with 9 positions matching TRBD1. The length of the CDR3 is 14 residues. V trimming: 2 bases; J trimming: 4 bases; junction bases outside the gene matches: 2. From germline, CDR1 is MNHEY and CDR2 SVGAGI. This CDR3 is CASSYGGQGTEAFF. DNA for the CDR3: TGTGCCAGCAGTTACGGGGGACAGGGCACTGAAGCTTTCTTT.

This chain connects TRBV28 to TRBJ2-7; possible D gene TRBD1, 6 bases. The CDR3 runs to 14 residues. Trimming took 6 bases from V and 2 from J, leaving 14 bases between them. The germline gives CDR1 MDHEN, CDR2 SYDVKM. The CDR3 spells CASSPGEGAYEQYF. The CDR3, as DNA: TGTGCCAGCAGCCCCGGTGAGGGGGCCTACGAGCAGTACTTC.

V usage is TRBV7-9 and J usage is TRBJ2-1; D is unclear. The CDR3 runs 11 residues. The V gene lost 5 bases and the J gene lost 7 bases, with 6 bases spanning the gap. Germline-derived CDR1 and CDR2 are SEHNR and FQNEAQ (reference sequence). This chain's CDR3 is CASSLLNEQFF. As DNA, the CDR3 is TGTGCCAGCAGCCTCTTAAATGAGCAGTTCTTC.

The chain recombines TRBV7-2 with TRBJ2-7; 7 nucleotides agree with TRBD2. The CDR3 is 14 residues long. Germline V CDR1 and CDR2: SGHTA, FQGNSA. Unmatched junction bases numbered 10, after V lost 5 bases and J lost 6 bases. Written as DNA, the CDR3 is TGTGCCAGCAGCCCCGGGACTATCGACACCGAGCAGTACTTC. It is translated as CASSPGTIDTEQYF.

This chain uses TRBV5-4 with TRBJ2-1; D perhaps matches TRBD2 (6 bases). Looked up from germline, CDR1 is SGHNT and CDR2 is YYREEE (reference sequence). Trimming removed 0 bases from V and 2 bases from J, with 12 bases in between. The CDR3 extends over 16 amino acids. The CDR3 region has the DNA TGTGCCAGCAGCTTGGAATCGGGAGTGACCTACAATGAGCAGTTCTTC. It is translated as CASSLESGVTYNEQFF.

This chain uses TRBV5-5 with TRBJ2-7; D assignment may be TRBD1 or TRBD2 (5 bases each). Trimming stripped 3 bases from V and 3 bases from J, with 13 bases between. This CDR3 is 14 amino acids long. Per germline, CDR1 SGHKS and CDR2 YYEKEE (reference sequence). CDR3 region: CASSWGPEGYEQYF. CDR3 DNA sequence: TGTGCCAGCAGCTGGGGCCCCGAGGGCTACGAGCAGTACTTC.

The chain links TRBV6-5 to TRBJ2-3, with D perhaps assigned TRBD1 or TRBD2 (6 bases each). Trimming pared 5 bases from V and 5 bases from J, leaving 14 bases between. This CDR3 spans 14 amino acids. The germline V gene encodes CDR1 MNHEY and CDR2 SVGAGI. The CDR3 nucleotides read TGTGCCAGCAGTGACGCCGGGGGCGGAGATACGCAGTATTTT. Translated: CASSDAGGGDTQYF.

The CDR3 loop reads CASSIGPYEQYF. CDR3 in DNA: TGTGCCAGTAGTATAGGCCCCTACGAGCAGTACTTC. The chain links TRBV19 to TRBJ2-7, with no clear D. Germline-derived CDR1 and CDR2 are LNHDA and SQIVND (reference sequence). The V and J ends lost 1 base and 2 bases respectively, with 3 bases between them. This CDR3 spans 12 amino acids.

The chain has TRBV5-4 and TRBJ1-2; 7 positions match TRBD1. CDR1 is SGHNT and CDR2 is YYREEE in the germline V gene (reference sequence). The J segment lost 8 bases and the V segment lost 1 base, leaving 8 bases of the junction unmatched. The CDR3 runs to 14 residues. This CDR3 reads CASSLLDRLRGYTF. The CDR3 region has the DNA TGTGCCAGCAGCTTGCTGGACAGGCTCCGGGGCTACACCTTC.

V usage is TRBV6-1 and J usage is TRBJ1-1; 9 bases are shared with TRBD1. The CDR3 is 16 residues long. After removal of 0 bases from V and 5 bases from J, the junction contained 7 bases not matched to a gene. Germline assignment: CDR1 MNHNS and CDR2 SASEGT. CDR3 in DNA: TGTGCCAGCAGTGAAGCGACAGGGGGTACGCGGACTGAAGCTTTCTTT. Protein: CASSEATGGTRTEAFF.

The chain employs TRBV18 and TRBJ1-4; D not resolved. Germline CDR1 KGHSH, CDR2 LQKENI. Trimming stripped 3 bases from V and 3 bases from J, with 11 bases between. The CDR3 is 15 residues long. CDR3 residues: CASSPDLDSNEKLFF. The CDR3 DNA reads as TGTGCCAGCTCACCGGATTTAGACTCTAATGAAAAACTGTTTTTT.

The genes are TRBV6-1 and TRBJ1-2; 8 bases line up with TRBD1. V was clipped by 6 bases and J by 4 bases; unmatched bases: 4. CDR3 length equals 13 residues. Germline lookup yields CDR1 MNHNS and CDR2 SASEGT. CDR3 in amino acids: CASSNRGIYGYTF. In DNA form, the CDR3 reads TGTGCCAGCAGCAACAGGGGGATCTATGGCTACACCTTC.

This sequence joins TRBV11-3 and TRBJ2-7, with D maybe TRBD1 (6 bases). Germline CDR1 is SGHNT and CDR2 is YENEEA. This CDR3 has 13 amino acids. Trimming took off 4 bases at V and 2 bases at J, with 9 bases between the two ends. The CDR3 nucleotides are TGTGCCAGCAGCTGGGGGCCAGCCTACGAGCAGTACTTC. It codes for CASSWGPAYEQYF.

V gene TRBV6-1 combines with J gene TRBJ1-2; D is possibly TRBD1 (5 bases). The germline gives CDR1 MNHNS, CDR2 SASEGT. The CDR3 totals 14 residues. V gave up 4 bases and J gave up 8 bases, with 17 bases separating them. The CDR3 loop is CASSVGRVDGGYTF. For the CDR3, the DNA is TGTGCCAGCAGTGTGGGCAGGGTGGACGGCGGCTACACCTTC.

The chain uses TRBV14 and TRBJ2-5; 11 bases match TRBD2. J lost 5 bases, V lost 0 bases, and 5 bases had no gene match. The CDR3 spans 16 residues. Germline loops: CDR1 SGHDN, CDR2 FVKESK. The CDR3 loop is CASSQESTSGGETQYF. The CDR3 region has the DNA TGTGCCAGCAGCCAAGAGTCAACTAGCGGGGGCGAGACCCAGTACTTC.

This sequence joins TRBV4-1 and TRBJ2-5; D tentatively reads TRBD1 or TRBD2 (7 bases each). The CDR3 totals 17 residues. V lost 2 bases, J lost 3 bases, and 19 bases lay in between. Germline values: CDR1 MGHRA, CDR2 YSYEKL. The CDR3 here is CASSQIPRQGGKETQYF. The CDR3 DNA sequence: TGCGCCAGCAGCCAAATTCCGAGACAGGGAGGGAAAGAGACCCAGTACTTC.

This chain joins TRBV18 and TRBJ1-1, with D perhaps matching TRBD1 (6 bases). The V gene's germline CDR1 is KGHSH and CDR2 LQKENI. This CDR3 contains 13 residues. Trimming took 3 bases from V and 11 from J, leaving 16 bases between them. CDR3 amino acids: CASSPGGGRGAFF. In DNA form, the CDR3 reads TGTGCCAGCTCACCCGGAGGGGGAAGGGGGGCTTTCTTT.

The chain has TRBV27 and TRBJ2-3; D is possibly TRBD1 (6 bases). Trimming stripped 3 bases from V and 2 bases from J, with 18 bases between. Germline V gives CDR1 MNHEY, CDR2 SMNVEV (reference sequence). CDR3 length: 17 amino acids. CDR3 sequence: CASSFSAMTGITDTQYF. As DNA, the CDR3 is TGTGCCAGCAGTTTTAGTGCCATGACAGGTATCACAGATACGCAGTATTTT.

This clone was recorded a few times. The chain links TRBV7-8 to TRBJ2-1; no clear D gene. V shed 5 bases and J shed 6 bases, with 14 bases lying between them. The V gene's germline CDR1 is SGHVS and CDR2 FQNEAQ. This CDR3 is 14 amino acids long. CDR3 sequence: CASSRLVGPNEQFF. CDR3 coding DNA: TGTGCCAGCAGCCGATTAGTCGGGCCCAATGAGCAGTTCTTC.

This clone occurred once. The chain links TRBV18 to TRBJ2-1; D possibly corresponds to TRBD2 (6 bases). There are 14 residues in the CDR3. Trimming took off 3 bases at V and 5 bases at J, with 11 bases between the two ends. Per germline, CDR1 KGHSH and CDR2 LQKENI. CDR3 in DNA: TGTGCCAGCTCACCTAGTGGCGGGAACAATGAGCAGTTCTTC. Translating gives CASSPSGGNNEQFF.